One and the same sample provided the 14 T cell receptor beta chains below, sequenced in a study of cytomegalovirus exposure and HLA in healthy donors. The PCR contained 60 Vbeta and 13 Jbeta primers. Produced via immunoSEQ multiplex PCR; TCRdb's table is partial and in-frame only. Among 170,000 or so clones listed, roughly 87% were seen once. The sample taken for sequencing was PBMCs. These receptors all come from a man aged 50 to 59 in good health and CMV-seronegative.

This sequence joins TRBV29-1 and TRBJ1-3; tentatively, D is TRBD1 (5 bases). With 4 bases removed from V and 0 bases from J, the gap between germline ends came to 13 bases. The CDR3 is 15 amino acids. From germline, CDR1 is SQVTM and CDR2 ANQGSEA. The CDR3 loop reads CSVVRQGYSGNTIYF. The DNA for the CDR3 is TGCAGCGTTGTAAGGCAGGGATACTCTGGAAACACCATATATTTT.

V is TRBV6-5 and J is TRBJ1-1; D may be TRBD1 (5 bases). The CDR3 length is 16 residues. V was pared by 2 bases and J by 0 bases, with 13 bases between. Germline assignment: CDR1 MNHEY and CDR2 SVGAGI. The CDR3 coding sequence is TGTGCCAGCAGTTACGATGGGGGGTACTTGAACACTGAAGCTTTCTTT. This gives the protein CASSYDGGYLNTEAFF.

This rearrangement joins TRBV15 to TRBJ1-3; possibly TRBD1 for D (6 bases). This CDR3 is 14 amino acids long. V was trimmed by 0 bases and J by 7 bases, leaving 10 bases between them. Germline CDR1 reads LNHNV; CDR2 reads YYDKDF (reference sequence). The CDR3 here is CATSRDARGNTIYF. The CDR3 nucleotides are TGTGCCACCAGCAGAGATGCCAGGGGTAACACCATATATTTT.

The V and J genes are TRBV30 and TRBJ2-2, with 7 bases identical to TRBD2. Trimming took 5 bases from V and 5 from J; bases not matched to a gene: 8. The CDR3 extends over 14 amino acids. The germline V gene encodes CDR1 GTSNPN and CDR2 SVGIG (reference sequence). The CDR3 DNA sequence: TGTGCCTGGGCCCTAGCGGACCGAACCGGGGAGCTGTTTTTT. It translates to CAWALADRTGELFF.

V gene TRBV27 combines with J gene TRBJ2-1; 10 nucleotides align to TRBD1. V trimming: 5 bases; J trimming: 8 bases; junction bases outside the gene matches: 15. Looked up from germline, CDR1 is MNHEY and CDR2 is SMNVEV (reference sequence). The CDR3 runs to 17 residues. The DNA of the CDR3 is TGTGCCAGCAGTCGTCCCTGGGACAGGGGAAATGTCGATGAGCAGTTCTTC. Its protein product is CASSRPWDRGNVDEQFF.

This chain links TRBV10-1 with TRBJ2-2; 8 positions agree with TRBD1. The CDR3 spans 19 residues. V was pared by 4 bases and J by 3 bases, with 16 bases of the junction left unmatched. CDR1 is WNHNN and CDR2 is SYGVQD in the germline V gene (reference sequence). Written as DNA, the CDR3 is TGCGCCAGCAGTGCTGTACTAAGACAGGGGTGTTCGGACACCGGGGAGCTGTTTTTT. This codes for CASSAVLRQGCSDTGELFF.

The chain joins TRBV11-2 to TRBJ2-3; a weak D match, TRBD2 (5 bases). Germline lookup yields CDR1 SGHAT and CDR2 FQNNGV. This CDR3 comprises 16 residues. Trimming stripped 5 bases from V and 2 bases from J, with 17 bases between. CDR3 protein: CASSAGEGWYTDTQYF. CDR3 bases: TGTGCCAGCAGCGCCGGGGAAGGGTGGTACACAGATACGCAGTATTTT.

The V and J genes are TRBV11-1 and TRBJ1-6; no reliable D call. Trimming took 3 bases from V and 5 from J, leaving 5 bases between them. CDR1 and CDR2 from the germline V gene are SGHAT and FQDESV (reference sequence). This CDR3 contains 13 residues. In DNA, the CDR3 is TGTGCCAGCAGCTTCTCGGATAATTCACCCCTCCACTTT. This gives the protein CASSFSDNSPLHF.

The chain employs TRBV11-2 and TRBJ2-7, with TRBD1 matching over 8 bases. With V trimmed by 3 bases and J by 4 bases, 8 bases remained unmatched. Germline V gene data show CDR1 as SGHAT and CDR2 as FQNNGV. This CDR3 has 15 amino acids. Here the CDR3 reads CASSLGSTGGYEQYF. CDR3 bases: TGTGCCAGCAGCTTGGGGTCCACAGGGGGTTACGAGCAGTACTTC.

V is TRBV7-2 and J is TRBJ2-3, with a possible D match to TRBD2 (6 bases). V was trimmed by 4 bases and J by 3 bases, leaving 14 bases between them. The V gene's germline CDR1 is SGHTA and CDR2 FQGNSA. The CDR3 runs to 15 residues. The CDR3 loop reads CASSSLAVRTDTQYF. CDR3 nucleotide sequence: TGTGCCAGCAGCTCCTTAGCGGTTCGGACAGATACGCAGTATTTT.

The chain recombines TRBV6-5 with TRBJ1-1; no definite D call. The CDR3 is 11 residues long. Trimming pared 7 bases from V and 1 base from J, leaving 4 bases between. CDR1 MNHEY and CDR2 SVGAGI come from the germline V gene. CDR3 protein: CASIRNTEAFF. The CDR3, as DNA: TGTGCCAGCATTAGGAACACTGAAGCTTTCTTT.

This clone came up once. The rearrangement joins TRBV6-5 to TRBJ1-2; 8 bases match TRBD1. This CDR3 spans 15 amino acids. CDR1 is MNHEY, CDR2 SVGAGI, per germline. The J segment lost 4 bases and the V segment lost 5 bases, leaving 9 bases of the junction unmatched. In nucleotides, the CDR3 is TGTGCCAGCAGTCCACGGACAGGGACGAGCTATGGCTACACCTTC. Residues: CASSPRTGTSYGYTF.

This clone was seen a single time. The CDR3 is CASSPLAIADTDTQYF. The CDR3 DNA sequence: TGTGCCAGCTCCCCTCTTGCGATAGCGGACACAGATACGCAGTATTTT. The chain employs TRBV18 and TRBJ2-3, with a weak D call TRBD2 (6 bases). V was clipped by 6 bases and J by 2 bases, with 18 bases between them. This CDR3 is 16 amino acids long. In germline, CDR1 is KGHSH, CDR2 LQKENI.

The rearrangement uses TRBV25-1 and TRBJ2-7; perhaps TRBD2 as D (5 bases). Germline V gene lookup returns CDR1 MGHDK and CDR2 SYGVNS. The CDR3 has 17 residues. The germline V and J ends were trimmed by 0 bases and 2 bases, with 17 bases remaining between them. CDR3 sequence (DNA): TGTGCCAGCAGTGAATATAATTCCGGGGTTAACCCCTACGAGCAGTACTTC. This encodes CASSEYNSGVNPYEQYF.